This TCR beta chain was found in a study of beta chain features in type 1 diabetes. V was trimmed by 5 bases and J by 2 bases, leaving 13 bases between them. Germline V CDR1 and CDR2: SGHRS, YFSETQ. This CDR3 has 14 amino acids. Sequenced material consisted of expressed TCRB transcripts (all of the isolated RNA was reverse transcribed). The data were produced by immunoSEQ multiplex PCR, yet TCRdb's version contains in-frame clones alone and is incomplete. The table records under 800,000 clones, around 16% of them present only once. As to this clone: The same CDR3 arises from other DNA sequences in this sample as well.

Sort purity for all populations was recorded as exceeding 98%. Sample: naive CD4+ T cells from blood. The clonotype was recovered from a man younger than 35 in good health. The chain has TRBV5-1 and TRBJ1-1, with D perhaps matching TRBD1 (6 bases). The CDR3, as DNA: TGCGCCAGCAGACAGACAGGACCAAACACTGAAGCTTTCTTT. Its translation is CASRQTGPNTEAFF.